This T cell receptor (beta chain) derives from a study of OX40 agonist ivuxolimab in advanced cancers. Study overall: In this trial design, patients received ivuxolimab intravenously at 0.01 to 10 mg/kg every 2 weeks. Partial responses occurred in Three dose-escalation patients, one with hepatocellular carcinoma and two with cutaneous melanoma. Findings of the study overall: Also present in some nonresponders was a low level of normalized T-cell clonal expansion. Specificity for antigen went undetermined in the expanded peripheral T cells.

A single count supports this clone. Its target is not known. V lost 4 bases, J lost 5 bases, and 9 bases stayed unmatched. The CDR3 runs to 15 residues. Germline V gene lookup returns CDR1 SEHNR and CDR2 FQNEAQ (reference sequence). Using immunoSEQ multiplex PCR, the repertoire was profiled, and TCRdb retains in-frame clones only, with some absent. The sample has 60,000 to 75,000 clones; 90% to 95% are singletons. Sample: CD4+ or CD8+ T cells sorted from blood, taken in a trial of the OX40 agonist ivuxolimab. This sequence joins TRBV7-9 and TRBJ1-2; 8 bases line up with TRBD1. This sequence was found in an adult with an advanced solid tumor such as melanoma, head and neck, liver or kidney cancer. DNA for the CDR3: TGTGCCAGCAGCTCCCAGGGGGCGTCTACATATGGCTACACCTTC. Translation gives CASSSQGASTYGYTF.